The rows below give T cell receptor beta chains drawn from one sample of a study of identical twins. TCRdb redid the calling of the 5' RACE reads with MiXCR, one entry per CDR3 protein. Among more than 600,000 distinct CDR3 sequences, 15% to 20% were seen once, and the ten largest hold about an eighth. Separately, the same data were catalogued under a study of T cells expressing NK-cell markers.

The sample comprised PBMCs. Receptors were obtained from a woman aged 18-29 years in good health. Each CDR3 is given with its conserved first and last residue. Fields, in order: V gene, clone size, J gene, D gene, CDR3 length, CDR3 protein, CDR3 DNA. A D gene is named only where the DNA matches it firmly. Rows may omit the clone size; those that give it use once, few, many or a size class.

v_call: TRBV29-1
clone_size: few
j_call: TRBJ1-1
d_call: .
cdr3_length: 14
cdr3_aa: CSADLGFTNTEAFF
cdr3_nt: TGCAGCGCGGATCTCGGTTTCACGAACACTGAAGCTTTCTTT

v_call: TRBV7-9
clone_size: few
j_call: TRBJ1-2
d_call: .
cdr3_length: 15
cdr3_aa: CASSLMRTPNYGYTF
cdr3_nt: TGTGCCAGCAGCCTCATGAGGACGCCGAATTATGGCTACACCTTC

v_call: TRBV12-3/TRBV12-4
clone_size: .
j_call: TRBJ2-7
d_call: TRBD1
cdr3_length: 15
cdr3_aa: CASSPDRDRTYEQYF
cdr3_nt: TGTGCCAGCAGTCCAGACCGGGACAGAACCTACGAGCAGTACTTC

v_call: TRBV20-1
clone_size: few
j_call: TRBJ2-7
d_call: .
cdr3_length: 16
cdr3_aa: CSAPTREGASSYEQYF
cdr3_nt: TGCAGTGCTCCGACGAGGGAGGGGGCGTCGTCCTACGAGCAGTACTTC

v_call: TRBV12-3/TRBV12-4
clone_size: many
j_call: TRBJ2-2
d_call: .
cdr3_length: 13
cdr3_aa: CASCSSDTGELFF
cdr3_nt: TGTGCCAGCTGCAGCTCCGACACCGGGGAGCTGTTTTTT

v_call: TRBV7-2
clone_size: .
j_call: TRBJ2-2
d_call: .
cdr3_length: 15
cdr3_aa: CASSKEGLVNGELFF
cdr3_nt: TGTGCCAGCAGTAAGGAGGGCCTAGTCAACGGGGAGCTGTTTTTT

v_call: TRBV10-3
clone_size: few
j_call: TRBJ2-1
d_call: TRBD1
cdr3_length: 13
cdr3_aa: CAIRPDRGNEQFF
cdr3_nt: TGTGCCATCAGACCCGACAGGGGCAATGAGCAGTTCTTC

v_call: TRBV6-1
clone_size: many
j_call: TRBJ2-1
d_call: TRBD2
cdr3_length: 18
cdr3_aa: CASSPRSGGARNRGEQFF
cdr3_nt: TGTGCCAGCAGCCCAAGGAGCGGGGGGGCGCGAAATCGCGGTGAGCAGTTCTTC

v_call: TRBV7-2
clone_size: few
j_call: TRBJ1-6
d_call: TRBD1
cdr3_length: 15
cdr3_aa: CASSLGQGSVSPLHF
cdr3_nt: TGTGCCAGCAGCTTAGGACAGGGTTCAGTTTCACCCCTCCACTTT

v_call: TRBV20-1
clone_size: many
j_call: TRBJ2-3
d_call: TRBD2
cdr3_length: 16
cdr3_aa: CSASILTSGGTDTQYF
cdr3_nt: TGCAGTGCTTCCATCCTTACTAGCGGGGGAACAGATACGCAGTATTTT

v_call: TRBV5-5
clone_size: few
j_call: TRBJ2-2
d_call: .
cdr3_length: 13
cdr3_aa: CASSLGGLEELFF
cdr3_nt: TGTGCCAGCAGCTTGGGGGGGCTGGAGGAGCTGTTTTTT

v_call: TRBV6-5
clone_size: .
j_call: TRBJ2-1
d_call: TRBD2
cdr3_length: 14
cdr3_aa: CASSYFTSGHEQFF
cdr3_nt: TGTGCCAGCAGTTACTTTACTAGCGGCCATGAGCAGTTCTTC

v_call: TRBV3-1
clone_size: few
j_call: TRBJ2-2
d_call: TRBD2
cdr3_length: 18
cdr3_aa: CASSQERARAGGTGELFF
cdr3_nt: TGTGCCAGCAGCCAAGAAAGGGCCCGAGCGGGAGGTACCGGGGAGCTGTTTTTT

v_call: TRBV5-5
clone_size: few
j_call: TRBJ1-5
d_call: .
cdr3_length: 14
cdr3_aa: CASRPGVGNQPQHF
cdr3_nt: TGTGCCAGCAGGCCGGGGGTCGGCAATCAGCCCCAGCATTTT

v_call: TRBV10-3
clone_size: few
j_call: TRBJ2-2
d_call: TRBD2
cdr3_length: 18
cdr3_aa: CAISESVLAGSLTGELFF
cdr3_nt: TGTGCCATCAGTGAGTCGGTACTAGCGGGATCGTTGACCGGGGAGCTGTTTTTT

v_call: TRBV9
clone_size: many
j_call: TRBJ2-7
d_call: .
cdr3_length: 14
cdr3_aa: CASSPQQGAYEQYF
cdr3_nt: TGTGCCAGCAGCCCCCAGCAGGGCGCCTACGAGCAGTACTTC

v_call: TRBV5-1
clone_size: .
j_call: TRBJ1-2
d_call: .
cdr3_length: 14
cdr3_aa: CASSLPQESYGYTF
cdr3_nt: TGCGCCAGCAGCTTACCACAGGAGAGTTATGGCTACACCTTC

v_call: TRBV5-1
clone_size: .
j_call: TRBJ2-2
d_call: TRBD1
cdr3_length: 16
cdr3_aa: CASSLYGTGATGELFF
cdr3_nt: TGCGCCAGCAGCTTGTACGGGACAGGGGCCACCGGGGAGCTGTTTTTT

v_call: TRBV29-1
clone_size: few
j_call: TRBJ2-2
d_call: .
cdr3_length: 12
cdr3_aa: CSVTINTGELFF
cdr3_nt: TGCAGCGTGACCATAAACACCGGGGAGCTGTTTTTT

v_call: TRBV20-1
clone_size: .
j_call: TRBJ1-5
d_call: .
cdr3_length: 14
cdr3_aa: CSARDRGWRQPQHF
cdr3_nt: TGCAGTGCTAGAGATCGGGGGTGGCGTCAGCCCCAGCATTTT

v_call: TRBV20-1
clone_size: .
j_call: TRBJ2-7
d_call: .
cdr3_length: 12
cdr3_aa: CSPVAGNNEQYF
cdr3_nt: TGCAGCCCCGTGGCGGGGAATAACGAGCAGTACTTC

v_call: TRBV12-3/TRBV12-4
clone_size: .
j_call: TRBJ1-2
d_call: .
cdr3_length: 13
cdr3_aa: CASSLWGEYGYTF
cdr3_nt: TGTGCCAGCAGTTTATGGGGAGAGTATGGCTACACCTTC

v_call: TRBV12-3/TRBV12-4
clone_size: few
j_call: TRBJ2-3
d_call: TRBD2
cdr3_length: 19
cdr3_aa: CAFSRRTGTSGGASDTQYF
cdr3_nt: TGTGCCTTCAGTAGACGAACTGGGACTAGCGGGGGGGCATCAGATACGCAGTATTTT

v_call: TRBV27
clone_size: .
j_call: TRBJ2-3
d_call: .
cdr3_length: 17
cdr3_aa: CASSPRTLPGSYPTQYF
cdr3_nt: TGTGCCAGCAGTCCACGGACACTCCCAGGCTCCTATCCTACGCAGTATTTT

v_call: TRBV7-2
clone_size: .
j_call: TRBJ2-2
d_call: .
cdr3_length: 15
cdr3_aa: CASSRQGPYTGELFF
cdr3_nt: TGTGCCAGCAGCCGGCAGGGGCCCTACACCGGGGAGCTGTTTTTT

v_call: TRBV5-1
clone_size: few
j_call: TRBJ2-7
d_call: .
cdr3_length: 14
cdr3_aa: CASSFGGEAYEQYF
cdr3_nt: TGCGCCAGCAGCTTTGGCGGGGAAGCCTACGAGCAGTACTTC

v_call: TRBV6-5
clone_size: .
j_call: TRBJ2-5
d_call: .
cdr3_length: 15
cdr3_aa: CASSWRGGQGETQYF
cdr3_nt: TGTGCCAGCAGTTGGAGGGGGGGCCAAGGGGAGACCCAGTACTTC

v_call: TRBV7-2
clone_size: few
j_call: TRBJ2-3
d_call: TRBD2
cdr3_length: 16
cdr3_aa: CASSVGLAVSTDTQYF
cdr3_nt: TGTGCCAGCAGCGTCGGACTAGCGGTTAGCACAGATACGCAGTATTTT

v_call: TRBV7-3
clone_size: .
j_call: TRBJ1-6
d_call: .
cdr3_length: 12
cdr3_aa: CASSLLGFPLHF
cdr3_nt: TGTGCCAGCAGCTTACTGGGATTCCCCCTCCACTTT

v_call: TRBV28
clone_size: .
j_call: TRBJ2-2
d_call: .
cdr3_length: 16
cdr3_aa: CASSSLDFANTGELFF
cdr3_nt: TGTGCCAGCAGTTCCCTTGACTTCGCGAACACCGGGGAGCTGTTTTTT

v_call: TRBV20-1
clone_size: .
j_call: TRBJ1-2
d_call: TRBD1
cdr3_length: 12
cdr3_aa: CSATRQGTGYTF
cdr3_nt: TGCAGTGCTACACGACAGGGGACCGGCTACACCTTC

v_call: TRBV7-9
clone_size: few
j_call: TRBJ1-1
d_call: .
cdr3_length: 13
cdr3_aa: CASSWTENTEAFF
cdr3_nt: TGTGCCAGCAGCTGGACAGAGAACACTGAAGCTTTCTTT

v_call: TRBV7-2
clone_size: .
j_call: TRBJ2-1
d_call: .
cdr3_length: 13
cdr3_aa: CASSPTRTGEQFF
cdr3_nt: TGTGCCAGCAGCCCGACCCGGACCGGTGAGCAGTTCTTC

v_call: TRBV6-2/TRBV6-3
clone_size: .
j_call: TRBJ1-2
d_call: TRBD1
cdr3_length: 15
cdr3_aa: CASSLGQKSNYGYTF
cdr3_nt: TGTGCCAGCAGCCTGGGACAGAAGTCTAACTATGGCTACACCTTC

v_call: TRBV5-1
clone_size: few
j_call: TRBJ1-1
d_call: .
cdr3_length: 13
cdr3_aa: CASGYRANTEAFF
cdr3_nt: TGCGCCAGCGGGTACAGGGCGAACACTGAAGCTTTCTTT

v_call: TRBV7-2
clone_size: .
j_call: TRBJ2-7
d_call: TRBD2
cdr3_length: 15
cdr3_aa: CASSIPGLAGYEQYF
cdr3_nt: TGTGCCAGCAGCATTCCGGGACTAGCGGGTTACGAGCAGTACTTC

v_call: TRBV12-3/TRBV12-4
clone_size: .
j_call: TRBJ2-3
d_call: .
cdr3_length: 13
cdr3_aa: CASMELGTDTQYF
cdr3_nt: TGTGCCAGCATGGAGTTGGGGACAGATACGCAGTATTTT

v_call: TRBV20-1
clone_size: .
j_call: TRBJ2-2
d_call: TRBD1
cdr3_length: 14
cdr3_aa: CSARDRGSAGELFF
cdr3_nt: TGCAGTGCTCGGGACAGGGGGTCCGCCGGGGAGCTGTTTTTT

v_call: TRBV5-1
clone_size: few
j_call: TRBJ2-6
d_call: TRBD1
cdr3_length: 16
cdr3_aa: CASSSKQGAGANVLTF
cdr3_nt: TGCGCCAGCAGCTCGAAACAGGGGGCTGGGGCCAACGTCCTGACTTTC

v_call: TRBV12-3/TRBV12-4
clone_size: few
j_call: TRBJ2-7
d_call: TRBD2
cdr3_length: 16
cdr3_aa: CASSLIAGGGPYEQYF
cdr3_nt: TGTGCCAGCAGTTTAATAGCGGGAGGGGGTCCCTACGAGCAGTACTTC

v_call: TRBV5-6
clone_size: many
j_call: TRBJ1-2
d_call: .
cdr3_length: 12
cdr3_aa: CASSLRAYGYTF
cdr3_nt: TGTGCCAGCAGCTTGCGGGCCTATGGCTACACCTTC

v_call: TRBV7-9
clone_size: .
j_call: TRBJ2-7
d_call: .
cdr3_length: 12
cdr3_aa: CASSLEAAQQYF
cdr3_nt: TGTGCCAGCAGCTTAGAGGCAGCTCAGCAGTACTTC

v_call: TRBV2
clone_size: once
j_call: TRBJ2-1
d_call: TRBD2
cdr3_length: 17
cdr3_aa: CAISSRGTSDSYNEQFF
cdr3_nt: TGTGCCATCAGTTCCCGCGGGACTAGCGATTCCTACAATGAGCAGTTCTTC

v_call: TRBV7-3
clone_size: .
j_call: TRBJ2-1
d_call: .
cdr3_length: 14
cdr3_aa: CASSLSRASRGKFF
cdr3_nt: TGTGCCAGCAGCTTAAGTCGGGCTAGCAGGGGAAAGTTCTTC

v_call: TRBV28
clone_size: .
j_call: TRBJ2-7
d_call: .
cdr3_length: 11
cdr3_aa: CASRRNRVEYF
cdr3_nt: TGTGCCAGCAGACGTAACAGGGTGGAGTACTTC

v_call: TRBV20-1
clone_size: few
j_call: TRBJ2-7
d_call: .
cdr3_length: 13
cdr3_aa: CSASRANSYEQYF
cdr3_nt: TGCAGTGCTAGTCGGGCTAACTCCTACGAGCAGTACTTC

v_call: TRBV27
clone_size: few
j_call: TRBJ2-6
d_call: TRBD1
cdr3_length: 20
cdr3_aa: CASSFNGLGQGFGGANVLTF
cdr3_nt: TGTGCCAGCAGTTTCAATGGCCTGGGACAGGGTTTCGGTGGGGCCAACGTCCTGACTTTC

v_call: TRBV12-3/TRBV12-4
clone_size: .
j_call: TRBJ1-5
d_call: .
cdr3_length: 13
cdr3_aa: CASNLGGNQPQHF
cdr3_nt: TGTGCCAGCAATCTGGGGGGCAATCAGCCCCAGCATTTT

v_call: TRBV5-1
clone_size: few
j_call: TRBJ2-7
d_call: .
cdr3_length: 13
cdr3_aa: CASSGGPAYEQYF
cdr3_nt: TGCGCCAGCTCTGGGGGGCCGGCCTACGAGCAGTACTTC

v_call: TRBV9
clone_size: few
j_call: TRBJ2-1
d_call: TRBD2
cdr3_length: 18
cdr3_aa: CASSASGTSGGGHNEQFF
cdr3_nt: TGTGCCAGCAGCGCCTCCGGAACTAGCGGGGGGGGACACAATGAGCAGTTCTTC

v_call: TRBV7-2
clone_size: .
j_call: TRBJ2-1
d_call: .
cdr3_length: 12
cdr3_aa: CASSSTRDQQFF
cdr3_nt: TGTGCCAGCAGCTCCACCCGGGATCAGCAGTTCTTC

v_call: TRBV20-1
clone_size: many
j_call: TRBJ2-2
d_call: .
cdr3_length: 16
cdr3_aa: CSASDITAGHTGELFF
cdr3_nt: TGCAGTGCTAGTGATATTACAGCGGGTCACACCGGGGAGCTGTTTTTT

v_call: TRBV5-1
clone_size: once
j_call: TRBJ2-2
d_call: .
cdr3_length: 15
cdr3_aa: CASTRDVANTGELFF
cdr3_nt: TGCGCCAGCACGAGGGACGTCGCGAACACCGGGGAGCTGTTTTTT

v_call: TRBV6-2/TRBV6-3
clone_size: few
j_call: TRBJ2-7
d_call: TRBD2
cdr3_length: 14
cdr3_aa: CASNELADPYEQYF
cdr3_nt: TGTGCCAGCAATGAGCTAGCGGACCCCTACGAGCAGTACTTC

v_call: TRBV24-1
clone_size: few
j_call: TRBJ2-5
d_call: TRBD2
cdr3_length: 16
cdr3_aa: CATSDSTSGYQETQYF
cdr3_nt: TGTGCCACCAGTGATTCGACTAGCGGTTACCAAGAGACCCAGTACTTC

v_call: TRBV6-5
clone_size: medium-sized
j_call: TRBJ2-7
d_call: .
cdr3_length: 15
cdr3_aa: CASSLVGRRIYEQYF
cdr3_nt: TGTGCCAGCAGTTTAGTTGGTAGGCGGATCTACGAGCAGTACTTC

v_call: TRBV25-1
clone_size: .
j_call: TRBJ1-1
d_call: TRBD1
cdr3_length: 13
cdr3_aa: CASRAGGRTEAFF
cdr3_nt: TGTGCCAGCAGGGCAGGGGGGAGGACTGAAGCTTTCTTT

v_call: TRBV11-3
clone_size: .
j_call: TRBJ2-7
d_call: .
cdr3_length: 14
cdr3_aa: CAGRWGPCPYEQYF
cdr3_nt: TGTGCCGGACGGTGGGGGCCCTGTCCCTACGAGCAGTACTTC

v_call: TRBV20-1
clone_size: .
j_call: TRBJ2-1
d_call: TRBD2
cdr3_length: 18
cdr3_aa: CSATKGLAGWSSYNEQFF
cdr3_nt: TGCAGTGCCACGAAGGGACTAGCGGGGTGGAGCTCCTACAATGAGCAGTTCTTC

v_call: TRBV7-9
clone_size: few
j_call: TRBJ1-4
d_call: .
cdr3_length: 15
cdr3_aa: CASSSSTGRRKKLFF
cdr3_nt: TGTGCCAGCAGCTCAAGTACGGGGAGGCGAAAAAAACTGTTTTTT